The 5 T cell receptor beta chains reported below all come from one sample, sequenced in a study of regulatory T cells in long-lasting Graves disease. This sample's time point: newly diagnosed GD, antithyroid drugs for less than 3 months. Extracted RNA from PBMCs served as the source of the TCR library. Building of the TCR beta libraries involved iRepertoire HTBI primers and Arm-PCR of CDR3 regions. TCRdb reprocessed the multiplex PCR reads via MiXCR and lists one record per CDR3 protein. In the table there are more than 350,000 distinct CDR3 sequences, 14% to 15% of which are singletons. These same data were also listed under a study on T cells in Graves' hyperthyroidism and ophthalmopathy.

The sample here was peripheral blood mononuclear cells (PBMCs), taken at new diagnosis, from a patient treated with antithyroid drugs. The source is a woman between 25 and 40 years old with Graves disease.

This clonotype showed up many times. In DNA form, the CDR3 reads TGCGCCAGCAGCTTTTTTGCGCGGGCTAGCACAGATACGCAGTATTTT. This gives the protein CASSFFARASTDTQYF. This chain joins TRBV5-1 and TRBJ2-3, with D possibly matching TRBD2 (5 bases). Germline-derived CDR1 and CDR2 are SGHRS and YFSETQ. The CDR3 consists of 16 residues. Trimming left V 2 bases short and J 0 bases short, with 13 bases between.

The chain joins TRBV15 to TRBJ2-3; 8 bases are a match to TRBD2. The tail of the sequence fits TRBJ2-5 better, so the J call may be wrong. From germline, CDR1 is LNHNV and CDR2 YYDKDF (reference sequence). CDR3 length: 14 residues. The CDR3 DNA is TGTGCCACCAGCGGTGACGGGGGGGTAGGGACCCAGTACTTC. Encoded protein: CATSGDGGVGTQYF.

This clonotype was seen more than once but under ten times. The genes are TRBV5-6 and TRBJ2-1, with 9 bases matching TRBD2. J was trimmed by 6 bases and V by 2 bases; bases with no gene match: 12. The CDR3 is 17 residues long. Germline CDR1 SGHDT, CDR2 YYEEEE. This chain's CDR3 is CASSFPLDGTSSNEQFF. As DNA, the CDR3 is TGTGCCAGCAGCTTCCCTCTTGACGGGACTAGCAGCAATGAGCAGTTCTTC.

This clonotype occurred many times. In DNA form, the CDR3 reads TGTGCCAGCAGCCAAGGCCGGGACAGGGGGCCGGATCAGCCCCAGCATTTT. Protein: CASSQGRDRGPDQPQHF. The rearrangement links TRBV3-1 to TRBJ1-5; TRBD1 matches 12 bases. Germline values: CDR1 LGHDT, CDR2 YNNKEL (reference sequence). The CDR3 covers 17 residues. J lost 5 bases, V lost 1 base, and 6 bases had no gene match.

This clonotype has a handful of counts. The chain uses TRBV29-1 and TRBJ2-1; D is possibly TRBD1 or TRBD2 (5 bases each). Germline assignment: CDR1 SQVTM and CDR2 ANQGSEA. V was shortened by 2 bases and J by 3 bases, with 14 bases between the two germline ends. This CDR3 has 15 residues. The chain's CDR3 is CSVEPIGTYYNEQFF. The CDR3 DNA reads TGCAGCGTTGAACCTATCGGGACCTACTACAATGAGCAGTTCTTC.